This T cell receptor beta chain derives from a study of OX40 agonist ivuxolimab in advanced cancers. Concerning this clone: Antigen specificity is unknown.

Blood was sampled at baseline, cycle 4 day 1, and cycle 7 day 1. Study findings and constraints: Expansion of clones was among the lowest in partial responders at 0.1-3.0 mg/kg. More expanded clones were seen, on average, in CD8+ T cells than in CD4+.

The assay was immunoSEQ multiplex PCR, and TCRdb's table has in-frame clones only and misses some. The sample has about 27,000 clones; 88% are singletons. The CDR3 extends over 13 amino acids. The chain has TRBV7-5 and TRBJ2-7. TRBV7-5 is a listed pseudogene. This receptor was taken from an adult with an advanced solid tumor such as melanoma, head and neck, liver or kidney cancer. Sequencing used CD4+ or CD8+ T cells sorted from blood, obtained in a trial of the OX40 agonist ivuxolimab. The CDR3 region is CVRSLAGGSVEYF. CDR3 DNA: TGTGTCAGAAGCTTAGCAGGGGGGAGCGTCGAGTACTTC.